The 6 T cell receptor beta chains below all came from one sample that was sequenced in a study of blood T cells in healthy people across ages. The second PCR ran about 7 to 12 cycles with a sample-barcoded 5' primer and J-beta primers. Each CDR3 protein gets one entry after TCRdb re-called the 5' RACE reads with MiXCR. The sample yields some 760,000 distinct CDR3 sequences, 20% to 30% seen once. These data were also filed under a second study, of T cells of mothers and their children.

What was sequenced was blood. The receptors were gathered from a boy aged 10-17 years in good health.

The V call is TRBV20-1, the J call TRBJ2-5, with D hard to call. The end of the DNA is better explained by TRBJ2-1, so the J call may be wrong. CDR1 is DFQATT and CDR2 is SNEGSKA in the germline V gene (reference sequence). CDR3 size: 13 residues. CDR3 in DNA: TGCAGCGCCCCTCTAAAGCTTTACAATGAGCAGTTCTTC. Amino acids: CSAPLKLYNEQFF.

In its sample, this clonotype was seen a few times. This chain joins TRBV6-1 and TRBJ1-6; no clear D gene. The CDR3 spans 13 residues. With 4 bases removed from V and 6 bases from J, the gap between germline ends came to 7 bases. Germline CDR1 and CDR2: MNHNS and SASEGT. The CDR3 reads CASSGEVNSPLHF. In DNA form, the CDR3 reads TGTGCCAGCAGTGGCGAAGTTAATTCACCCCTCCACTTT.

This clonotype was detected only a few times. The chain combines TRBV7-9 with TRBJ1-4; no definite D call. Trimming removed 5 bases at V and 7 bases at J, with 20 bases between. Per the germline V gene, CDR1 is SEHNR and CDR2 is FQNEAQ (reference sequence). The CDR3 totals 16 residues. The CDR3 DNA sequence: TGTGCCAGCAGCCCTCAAGACCGTCCCCCCATTGAAAAACTGTTTTTT. Its protein product is CASSPQDRPPIEKLFF.

The chain is built from TRBV4-3 and TRBJ2-1; D uncertain. V lost 3 bases and J 7 bases, leaving 7 bases between the germline ends. The germline V gene encodes CDR1 LGHNA and CDR2 YSLEER. The CDR3 loop spans 12 amino acids. As DNA, the CDR3 is TGCGCCAGCAGCCATTCGGCAAATGAGCAGTTCTTC. As protein: CASSHSANEQFF.

The DNA of the CDR3 is TGCGCCAGCAGCTTGGAGTCAGGGGGTTTAGAGACCCAGTACTTC. Protein product: CASSLESGGLETQYF. The chain links TRBV5-1 to TRBJ2-5; TRBD1 matches 7 bases. The germline V gene has CDR1 SGHRS and CDR2 YFSETQ. This CDR3 has 15 residues. The J segment lost 4 bases and the V segment lost 0 bases, leaving 6 bases of the junction unmatched.

The chain combines TRBV21-1 with TRBJ2-1; the DNA was not compared with TRBD2, the D call given in the table. TRBV21-1 is described as a pseudogene. The CDR3 runs 15 residues. CDR3 amino acids: CASSKGTSGYDEQFF. CDR3 bases: TGTGCCAGCAGCAAAGGGACTAGCGGCTACGATGAGCAGTTCTTC.